This entry concerns a single TCR beta chain. Its antigen remains unidentified. The sample holds no much larger clone one base away, and base qualities are not on file. This record comes from a study of blood T cell repertoires in COVID-19 (dated by TCRdb to 2019 to 2021). The study in broad terms: The collaborator samples originated in the United States, Italy and Spain and spanned the acute and convalescent phases of COVID-19. The prospective study material was composed of cDNA or gDNA derived from T cells, B-cell-depleted T cells, or PBMCs. Subjects who had been exposed to COVID-19, were actively infected with it, or had recovered from it provided the deeply sampled blood TCRbeta repertoires that made up the dataset. The repertoires were made available in a free public database intended to serve as a resource for research on the immune response to SARS-CoV-2. The samples were drawn from the first 160 participants of the ongoing ImmuneRACE study and from about 1,200 subjects provided by 6 global collaborators. A de-identified subject ID, COVID-19 status, age in years and sex were almost always included in the sample metadata. Where available, HLA class I and class II types were obtained from metadata supplied by the sample provider rather than from assay-based typing.

TCRbeta CDR3 regions were amplified from genomic DNA using the immunoSEQ Assay, a bias-controlled multiplex PCR. The study's own analysis went as follows. The number of nucleated cells in each sample was estimated from the amplification of reference gene primers within the assay. To quantify the absolute abundance of each unique TCRbeta CDR3 rearrangement, sequence reads were collapsed and filtered. For each sample, productive Simpson clonality was calculated as the square root of Simpson's diversity index over productive rearrangements. The table comes from immuneACCESS by way of TCRdb, which keeps in-frame sequences with V and J called. Part of the clones is missing from these tables; in studies checked, under half for an unresolved V gene and the rest for unknown reasons. The DNA was the basis for D and trimming; V, J and clone size are from that table. The sample table contains about 300,000 clones; only one count was recorded for 70% to 90% of them. The biggest ten clones account for 4.5% to 7% of the sample.

General findings and caveats noted by the study authors: How much clinical and demographic metadata was included differed by source and by participant, and the metadata was provided uncurated.

V gives up 7 bases and J gives up 7 bases, and the segment between their germline ends measures 11 bases. The germline V gene yields SNHLY for CDR1 and FYNNEI for CDR2. Its CDR3 holds 13 amino acids, cysteine through phenylalanine. The kept DNA is CDR3 alone, 39 bases in frame from the first base. Participants in the prospective study were aged roughly 18 to 100 years, lived in 20 to 25 United States geographic areas, and enrolled through a virtual design. In the prospective study, cohorts were assigned on the basis of participant-reported clinical history obtained from a screening survey and a study questionnaire. Recovered participants in ImmuneRACE Cohort 3 were defined as having two consecutive negative NP/OP PCR tests, clearance from a healthcare professional, or resolution of symptoms. In the prospective study, whole blood, serum and a nasopharyngeal or oropharyngeal swab were collected from each participant by mobile phlebotomists. Participants in the prospective study had the option to provide additional blood draws and questionnaires over an approximately 2-month period. Before DNA extraction, blood samples from the prospective study were shipped at room temperature or frozen.

The rearranged chain carries TRBV2 and TRBJ1-6; the D gene remains uncertain. The receptor's source is a woman in her thirties who had recovered from COVID-19. The sample comprised PBMCs or T cells enriched from blood (not recorded which). The DNA sequence is TGTGCCAGCATTATTGGCGGGAATTCACCCCTCCACTTT. Its translation is CASIIGGNSPLHF.